These 11 T cell receptor beta chains originate from one sample sequenced in a study of blood T cell repertoires in COVID-19. The repertoire was sequenced with immunoSEQ multiplex PCR; TCRdb's copy has only in-frame clones and lacks some. The sample has 48,000 or so clones; about 83% are singletons. The specimen sequenced was peripheral blood. The receptors derive from a woman aged 55-69 years with acute or convalescent COVID-19.

The chain links TRBV7-3 to TRBJ2-5; D perhaps matches TRBD2 (6 bases). The CDR3 is 16 residues long. V lost 5 bases and J 4 bases, leaving 20 bases between the germline ends. CDR1 and CDR2 from the germline V gene are SGHTA and FQGTGA. The CDR3 reads CASSRGGSPGVETQYF. The CDR3 nucleotides read TGTGCCAGCAGCCGGGGCGGTAGCCCGGGAGTAGAGACCCAGTACTTC.

The genes are TRBV6-5 and TRBJ2-7; 13 positions agree with TRBD2. Trimming at V came to 6 bases and at J to 4 bases, leaving 6 bases not matched to a gene. CDR1 is MNHEY, CDR2 SVGAGI, per germline. This CDR3 comprises 15 residues. The CDR3, as DNA: TGTGCCAGCAGCTCCCGACTAGCGGGAGGATACGAGCAGTACTTC. Its protein is CASSSRLAGGYEQYF.

The rearrangement joins TRBV5-1 to TRBJ2-7; 10 bases map to TRBD1. Germline assignment: CDR1 SGHRS and CDR2 YFSETQ. With V trimmed by 0 bases and J by 3 bases, 6 bases remained unmatched. CDR3 length: 16 residues. CDR3 sequence (DNA): TGCGCCAGCAGCTTGGGACCCGGACAGGGGGACTACGAGCAGTACTTC. Its protein product is CASSLGPGQGDYEQYF.

The chain links TRBV5-1 to TRBJ2-3, with D possibly matching TRBD2 (7 bases). The CDR3 is made up of 15 amino acids. CDR1 SGHRS and CDR2 YFSETQ come from the germline V gene. V was shortened by 4 bases and J by 2 bases, with 14 bases between the two germline ends. In nucleotides, the CDR3 is TGCGCCAGCAGCCCGAGGGGGGGGGACACAGATACGCAGTATTTT. Its translation is CASSPRGGDTDTQYF.

By share of the sample, this clone is medium-sized. This CDR3 is also generated by other DNA sequences in the sample. The chain employs TRBV25-1 and TRBJ2-3, with TRBD2 identical over 9 bases. Trimming at V came to 5 bases and at J to 0 bases, leaving 6 bases not matched to a gene. Germline V gene data show CDR1 as MGHDK and CDR2 as SYGVNS. The CDR3 is 16 amino acids. The CDR3 DNA reads TGTGCCAGCAGTCAAGGACTAGCGCTGAGCACAGATACGCAGTATTTT. Encoded protein: CASSQGLALSTDTQYF.

This clone was seen more than once but under ten times. The DNA for the CDR3 is TGTGCCATCAGTGAAGCGGCAGGAGGGGACGAGCAGTACTTC. Protein sequence: CAISEAAGGDEQYF. The J gene is TRBJ2-7, the V gene TRBV10-3, with a possible D match to TRBD2 (6 bases). Germline lookup yields CDR1 ENHRY and CDR2 SYGVKD. This CDR3 is built from 14 residues. Deletions cut 3 bases from V and 5 bases from J, with 14 bases between.

This clone has a single count. The V and J genes are TRBV25-1 and TRBJ1-5; 8 bases fit TRBD1. The germline V gene has CDR1 MGHDK and CDR2 SYGVNS. This CDR3 spans 15 amino acids. The J segment lost 3 bases and the V segment lost 6 bases, leaving 7 bases of the junction unmatched. The CDR3 DNA is TGTGCCAGCAGCGAGACAGGGGCGCCCAATCAGCCCCAGCATTTT. It codes for CASSETGAPNQPQHF.

This sequence joins TRBV6-5 and TRBJ1-1, with a tentative D call TRBD1 (5 bases). This CDR3 is built from 15 residues. V was shortened by 10 bases and J by 0 bases, with 18 bases between the two germline ends. Germline V CDR1 and CDR2: MNHEY, SVGAGI. CDR3 sequence (DNA): TGTGCCATCCGGGAGGGGTCTCTCCTGAACACTGAAGCTTTCTTT. Translated: CAIREGSLLNTEAFF.

The table lists this clone with a count of one. This chain uses TRBV7-8 with TRBJ2-1; D is perhaps TRBD1 (6 bases). Per the germline V gene, CDR1 is SGHVS and CDR2 is FQNEAQ. V gave up 6 bases and J gave up 6 bases, with 12 bases separating them. This CDR3 is built from 13 residues. In DNA form, the CDR3 reads TGTGCCAGCAGGCATCGAGGGGGCAATGAGCAGTTCTTC. This translates into CASRHRGGNEQFF.

This clone was counted only a few times. The chain uses TRBV7-2 and TRBJ1-4; 8 bases are a match to TRBD1. The CDR3 has 15 amino acids. The V gene end was trimmed by 5 bases and the J gene end by 5 bases; junction bases not matched to a gene: 7. The germline gives CDR1 SGHTA, CDR2 FQGNSA. The CDR3 DNA reads TGTGCCAGCAGCACCGACAGGGGACGGAATGAAAAACTGTTTTTT. Its translation: CASSTDRGRNEKLFF.

This chain connects TRBV7-2 to TRBJ2-7; D is ambiguous. Trimming cost V 2 bases and J 0 bases, with 5 bases left between them. From germline, CDR1 is SGHTA and CDR2 FQGNSA. The CDR3 is made up of 13 amino acids. The CDR3 loop is CASSLLGSYEQYF. Written as DNA, the CDR3 is TGTGCCAGCAGCTTACTAGGCTCCTACGAGCAGTACTTC.